The next 7 T cell receptor beta chains were all read from a single sample in a study of memory CD4+ T cells and cytomegalovirus serostatus. Libraries were prepared by immunoSEQ multiplex PCR; TCRdb keeps only in-frame clonotypes and omits some of them. The data contain about 61,000 clones, 82% of them singletons. Single viable CD3+CD4+CD8-CD45RO+ cells were sorted as the memory CD4+ T cells. Sequencing input: memory CD4+ T cells from blood. Receptors originate from an adult in good health and CMV-seronegative.

The chain links TRBV29-1 to TRBJ2-1, with TRBD1 as a possible D gene (8 bases). Deletions cut 6 bases from V and 8 bases from J, with 20 bases between. The CDR3 covers 14 residues. Germline CDR1 and CDR2: SQVTM and ANQGSEA. In DNA, the CDR3 is TGCAGCGTGCCCACAGGGGGGGGGTTGGATGAGCAGTTCTTC. Amino acids: CSVPTGGGLDEQFF.

V is TRBV7-8 and J is TRBJ1-6; tentative D call: TRBD1 (5 bases). V dropped 0 bases and J dropped 7 bases, with 10 bases sitting between them. Germline lookup yields CDR1 SGHVS and CDR2 FQNEAQ. There are 15 residues in the CDR3. The CDR3 spells CASSLAATANSPLHF. DNA for the CDR3: TGTGCCAGCAGCTTAGCAGCGACAGCCAATTCACCCCTCCACTTT.

The CDR3 bases are TGTGCCAGTAGCCTGACAGGGGCCGGCTCTGGGGCCAACGTCCTGACTTTC. Its protein product is CASSLTGAGSGANVLTF. The V gene is TRBV19, the J gene TRBJ2-6, with 8 bases lining up with TRBD1. V trimming: 6 bases; J trimming: 0 bases; junction bases outside the gene matches: 7. Per the germline V gene, CDR1 is LNHDA and CDR2 is SQIVND (reference sequence). The CDR3 runs to 17 residues.

This chain links TRBV30 with TRBJ1-1; 10 bases are shared with TRBD1. The junction had 10 bases not matched to a gene; V was cut back by 5 bases and J by 1 base. Germline V gene sequence: CDR1 GTSNPN, CDR2 SVGIG (reference sequence). CDR3 length equals 16 residues. Written as DNA, the CDR3 is TGTGCCTGGGCTCGGAGGGACAGGGGCGGGAACACTGAAGCTTTCTTT. As protein: CAWARRDRGGNTEAFF.

The V and J genes are TRBV19 and TRBJ1-5, with D hard to call. The CDR3 is made up of 14 amino acids. Per the germline V gene, CDR1 is LNHDA and CDR2 is SQIVND (reference sequence). Trimming shortened V by 5 bases and J by 3 bases, and 11 bases separated the two germline ends. CDR3 in amino acids: CASSSDGFNQPQHF. Here the CDR3 DNA reads TGTGCCAGTAGTTCGGACGGATTCAATCAGCCCCAGCATTTT. Variable domain in full (rest from reference TRBV19 and TRBJ1-5): DGGITQSPKYLFRKEGQNVTLSCEQNLNHDAMYWYRQDPGQGLRLIYYSQIVNDFQKGDIAEGYSVSREKKESFPLTVTSAQKNPTAFYLCASSSDGFNQPQHFGDGTRLSIL.

This clone was observed a single time. This chain joins TRBV7-3 and TRBJ2-1, with D perhaps given as TRBD1 or TRBD2 (5 bases each). With 5 bases removed from V and 5 bases from J, the gap between germline ends came to 16 bases. Per germline, CDR1 SGHTA and CDR2 FQGTGA. The CDR3 sequence is 15 residues long. DNA for the CDR3: TGTGCCAGCAGCGCCCGGGACCAGGGCAACAATGAGCAGTTCTTC. This translates into CASSARDQGNNEQFF.

The rearrangement links TRBV27 to TRBJ1-1; no reliable D call. V lost 3 bases, J lost 4 bases, and 21 bases lay in between. Germline lookup yields CDR1 MNHEY and CDR2 SMNVEV (reference sequence). This CDR3 is built from 17 residues. The CDR3 spells CASSFRSAGTQGTEAFF. The CDR3 DNA sequence: TGTGCCAGCAGTTTTCGGTCGGCAGGAACCCAAGGCACTGAAGCTTTCTTT.